This T cell receptor beta chain appears in the sequencing data of a study of shared clonotypes between healthy human individuals. Of note for this clone: Other DNA variants within this sample encode the same CDR3.

Germline assignment: CDR1 SGHRS and CDR2 YFSETQ. Trimming stripped 0 bases from V and 1 base from J, with 6 bases between. The CDR3 is made up of 14 amino acids. The data were produced by immunoSEQ multiplex PCR, yet TCRdb's version contains in-frame clones alone and is incomplete. The table records hundreds of thousands of clones, 60% to 75% of them present only once. The sequence was collected from a woman in her 30s in good health. The chain combines TRBV5-1 with TRBJ2-3, with D possibly TRBD1 on 5 matching bases. Sequenced sample: memory CD4+ T cells sorted from blood. The subset denotes: CD45RA-negative fraction. CDR3 in DNA: TGCGCCAGCAGCTTGGCACAGGGCACAGATACGCAGTATTTT. Protein: CASSLAQGTDTQYF.